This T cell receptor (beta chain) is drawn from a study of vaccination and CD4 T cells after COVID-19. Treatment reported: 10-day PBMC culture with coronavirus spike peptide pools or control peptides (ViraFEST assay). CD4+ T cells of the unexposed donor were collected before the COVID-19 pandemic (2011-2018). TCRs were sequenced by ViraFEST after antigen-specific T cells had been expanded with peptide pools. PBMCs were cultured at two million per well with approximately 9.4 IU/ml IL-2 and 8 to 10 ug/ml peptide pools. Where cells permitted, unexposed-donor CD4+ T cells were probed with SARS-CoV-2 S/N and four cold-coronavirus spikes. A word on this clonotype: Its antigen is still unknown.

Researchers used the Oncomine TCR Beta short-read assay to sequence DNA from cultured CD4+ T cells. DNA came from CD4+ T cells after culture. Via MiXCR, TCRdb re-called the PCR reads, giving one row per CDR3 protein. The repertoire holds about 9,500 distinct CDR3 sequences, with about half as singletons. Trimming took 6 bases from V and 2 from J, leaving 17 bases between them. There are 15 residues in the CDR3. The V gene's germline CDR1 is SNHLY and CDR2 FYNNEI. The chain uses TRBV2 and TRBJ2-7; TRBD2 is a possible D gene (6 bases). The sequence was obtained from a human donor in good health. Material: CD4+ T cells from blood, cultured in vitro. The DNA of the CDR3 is TGTGCCAGCAGGGTTGCTAGCGTGGTTACCTACGAGCAGTACTTC. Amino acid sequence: CASRVASVVTYEQYF.